The clone carrying this T cell receptor beta chain was observed a few times. The antigen is undetermined. The data are from a study of T cells in Graves' hyperthyroidism and ophthalmopathy. General study findings and limits: Among clonotypes expanded in thyroid above 0.001, most were also found in blood.

V dropped 3 bases and J dropped 6 bases, with 22 bases sitting between them. The CDR3 runs 16 residues. The germline V gene has CDR1 SGDLS and CDR2 YYNGEE. The CDR3 regions of TCR beta were amplified from RNA transcripts. The TCR CDR3 first-round RT-PCR relied on the HTBI primer set. TCRdb called the multiplex PCR reads again in MiXCR, with one record for every CDR3 protein. Here the sample spans over 700,000 distinct CDR3 sequences, more than 30% being singletons. Material for sequencing was blood. This rearrangement joins TRBV9 to TRBJ2-7; the D gene is possibly TRBD2 (6 bases). The TCR was taken from a man aged 18 to 35 with Graves' hyperthyroidism. The CDR3 coding sequence is TGTGCCAGCAGCGGCCCCCCGGGCGGGACGCCCCTCGAGCAGTACTTC. It encodes CASSGPPGGTPLEQYF. The full variable domain, its missing parts supplied by reference TRBV9 and TRBJ2-7, is DSGVTQTPKHLITATGQRVTLRCSPRSGDLSVYWYQQSLDQGLQFLIQYYNGEERAKGNILERFSAQQFPDLHSELNLSSLELGDSALYFCASSGPPGGTPLEQYFGPGTRLTVT.